One T cell receptor (beta chain) is described in this entry. Its antigen is undetermined. Deletions cut 3 bases from V and 2 bases from J, with 8 bases between. The CDR3 has 13 residues. The germline V gene has CDR1 SGDLS and CDR2 YYNGEE. This specimen comes from a study of PD-1 blockade in mismatch repair-deficient tumors. Overall study: Patients had approximately 12 mismatch repair-deficient cancer types, all previously treated and progressing. General study points: Tumor-resident clones, often absent from pretreatment blood, expanded after pembrolizumab and then contracted.

Profiled with immunoSEQ multiplex PCR; TCRdb holds only in-frame clones, not every one. The sample lists 90,000 to 120,000 clones; 70% to 85% were seen once. PCR or immunohistochemistry showed mismatch repair deficiency in every enrolled patient. The TCR-sequenced patients were three responders to pembrolizumab. The chain couples TRBV9 to TRBJ1-1; a possible D gene is TRBD1 (5 bases). This clonotype was obtained from an adult with mismatch repair-deficient cancer. The sequences come from peripheral blood, collected about 36 weeks after starting pembrolizumab. The CDR3, as DNA: TGTGCCAGCAGCGGACAGATTAACACTGAAGCTTTCTTT. Translating gives CASSGQINTEAFF. The variable domain in full, completed from reference TRBV9 and TRBJ1-1, reads DSGVTQTPKHLITATGQRVTLRCSPRSGDLSVYWYQQSLDQGLQFLIQYYNGEERAKGNILERFSAQQFPDLHSELNLSSLELGDSALYFCASSGQINTEAFFGQGTRLTVV.